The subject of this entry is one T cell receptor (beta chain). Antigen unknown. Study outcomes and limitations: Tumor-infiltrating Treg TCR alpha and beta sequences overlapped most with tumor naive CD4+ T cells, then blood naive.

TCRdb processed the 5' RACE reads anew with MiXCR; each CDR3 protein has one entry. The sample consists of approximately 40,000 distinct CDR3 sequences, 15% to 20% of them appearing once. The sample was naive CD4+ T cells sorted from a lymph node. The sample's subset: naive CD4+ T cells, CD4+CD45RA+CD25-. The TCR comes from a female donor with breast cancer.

In DNA, the CDR3 is TGTGCCAGCAGTGGGACTAGCAGCCAAGAGACCCAGTACTTC. Translating gives CASSGTSSQETQYF. The chain employs TRBV2 and TRBJ2-5; 8 bases agree with TRBD2. Germline V gene sequence: CDR1 SNHLY, CDR2 FYNNEI. The CDR3 runs to 14 residues. V trimming: 4 bases; J trimming: 1 base; junction bases outside the gene matches: 2.